Each of the 30 T cell receptor beta chains below was sequenced from the same sample in a study of T cell changes during pregnancy in multiple sclerosis. The protocol was immunoSEQ multiplex PCR, while the TCRdb copy is restricted to in-frame clones and leaves out a portion. The sample has tens of thousands of clones; around nine tenths are singletons. Sequenced here: CD8+ T cells from peripheral blood mononuclear cells, sampled in the first trimester of pregnancy. Every receptor here comes from a female donor with multiple sclerosis, enrolled in a pregnancy study.

This chain joins TRBV4-1 and TRBJ1-1; no clear D. Trimming removed 2 bases from V and 6 bases from J, with 13 bases in between. This CDR3 has 14 amino acids. Germline-derived CDR1 and CDR2 are MGHRA and YSYEKL. As DNA, the CDR3 is TGCGCCAGCAGCCAACCTGGTCGGAGCTCTGAAGCTTTCTTT. It encodes CASSQPGRSSEAFF.

The genes are TRBV28 and TRBJ1-5; 7 positions match TRBD1. V shed 5 bases and J 3 bases; nucleotides not matched to a gene: 13. The CDR3 is 17 amino acids. CDR1 and CDR2 from the germline V gene are MDHEN and SYDVKM. The CDR3 loop is CASSRTGEQLLNQPQHF. CDR3 DNA sequence: TGTGCCAGCAGTCGAACAGGGGAACAACTCCTCAATCAGCCCCAGCATTTT.

V gene TRBV6-1 combines with J gene TRBJ2-7, with D perhaps matching TRBD1 (6 bases). Between the trimmed V and J ends, which lost 2 bases and 3 bases, there was a span of 8 bases. Germline values: CDR1 MNHNS, CDR2 SASEGT. This CDR3 contains 13 residues. CDR3 loop: CASSEYRVYEQYF. CDR3 nucleotide sequence: TGTGCCAGCAGTGAATACAGGGTCTACGAGCAGTACTTC.

The J gene is TRBJ2-7, the V gene TRBV27; D might be TRBD1 (6 bases). V was clipped by 0 bases and J by 0 bases, with 12 bases between them. The CDR3 covers 16 residues. Germline CDR1 reads MNHEY; CDR2 reads SMNVEV (reference sequence). The CDR3, as DNA: TGTGCCAGCAGTTTATCTCCAGGACAGAGCTCCTACGAGCAGTACTTC. It specifies CASSLSPGQSSYEQYF.

The rearrangement uses TRBV19 and TRBJ2-1; the D is unclear. The CDR3 is 12 residues long. V lost 5 bases to trimming and J lost 7 bases, with 9 bases between them. Germline CDR1 is LNHDA and CDR2 is SQIVND (reference sequence). CDR3 DNA sequence: TGTGCCAGTAGTCCCCTCGGGAATGAGCAGTTCTTC. It is translated as CASSPLGNEQFF.

The chain has TRBV5-1 and TRBJ1-2; 11 bases line up with TRBD1. Germline CDR1 and CDR2: SGHRS and YFSETQ. The CDR3 covers 14 residues. V was pared by 4 bases and J by 6 bases, with 5 bases of the junction left unmatched. The CDR3: CASSPRDRGDGYTF. CDR3 coding DNA: TGCGCCAGCAGCCCCCGGGACAGGGGGGATGGCTACACCTTC.

On this clone: A junction boundary mismatches the germline segment, possibly from a read error. The chain has TRBV7-7 and TRBJ2-1; TRBD2 aligns across 12 bases. CDR1 is SSHAT, CDR2 FNYEAQ, per germline (reference sequence). This CDR3 comprises 17 residues. The CDR3 region is CASRSEFPSGGVNEQFF. The DNA for the CDR3 is TGTGCTAGCAGGTCAGAATTTCCTAGCGGGGGGGTCAATGAGCAGTTCTTC.

This chain joins TRBV6-1 and TRBJ1-5, with D possibly matching TRBD1 (5 bases). Germline CDR1 is MNHNS and CDR2 is SASEGT. This CDR3 region has 19 residues. The V end lost 2 bases, the J end lost 0 bases, and 20 bases lay between the germline ends. The CDR3 protein is CASSETVLDSAYSNQPQHF. The CDR3, as DNA: TGTGCCAGCAGTGAAACGGTATTAGACAGTGCCTATAGCAATCAGCCCCAGCATTTT.

The chain employs TRBV11-3 and TRBJ2-5; the match to TRBD2 covers 11 bases. Germline CDR1 reads SGHNT; CDR2 reads YENEEA. CDR3 length equals 16 residues. J was trimmed by 4 bases and V by 4 bases; bases with no gene match: 8. CDR3 loop: CASSSRIAGGGETQYF. The CDR3 nucleotides are TGTGCCAGCAGCTCCCGGATAGCGGGAGGGGGAGAGACCCAGTACTTC.

The rearrangement uses TRBV27 and TRBJ1-1; possibly TRBD1 for D (5 bases). The CDR3 totals 11 residues. The germline CDR1 and CDR2 sequences are MNHEY and SMNVEV (reference sequence). Trimming removed 5 bases from V and 4 bases from J, with 5 bases in between. CDR3 nucleotides: TGTGCCAGCAGTCAGGGCACTGAAGCTTTCTTT. Amino acids: CASSQGTEAFF.

The genes are TRBV5-1 and TRBJ2-5; D is perhaps TRBD1 (6 bases). Germline V CDR1 and CDR2: SGHRS, YFSETQ. The V gene lost 3 bases and the J gene lost 5 bases, with 11 bases spanning the gap. The CDR3 loop spans 13 amino acids. CDR3 residues: CASSYDQGETQYF. The DNA for the CDR3 is TGCGCCAGCAGCTACGACCAGGGGGAGACCCAGTACTTC. Supplemented by reference TRBV5-1 and TRBJ2-5, the full variable domain reads KAGVTQTPRYLIKTRGQQVTLSCSPISGHRSVSWYQQTPGQGLQFLFEYFSETQRNKGNFPGRFSGRQFSNSRSEMNVSTLELGDSALYLCASSYDQGETQYFGPGTRLLVL.

The chain links TRBV19 to TRBJ1-2; no clear D gene. Germline V CDR1 and CDR2: LNHDA, SQIVND (reference sequence). The CDR3 covers 15 residues. The ends were cut back, 6 bases at V and 3 bases at J, with 17 bases in the middle. CDR3 sequence: CASSLGWGEDYGYTF. The CDR3 bases are TGTGCCAGTAGCCTAGGCTGGGGAGAGGACTATGGCTACACCTTC.

The V call is TRBV4-1, the J call TRBJ2-7, with 10 bases fitting TRBD2. Germline CDR1 MGHRA, CDR2 YSYEKL. Trimming took 2 bases from V and 4 from J; bases not matched to a gene: 5. The CDR3 has 15 amino acids. CDR3 in amino acids: CASSQQAGGQYEQYF. The DNA of the CDR3 is TGCGCCAGCAGCCAACAAGCGGGAGGGCAGTACGAGCAGTACTTC.

The V and J genes are TRBV28 and TRBJ2-7; possible D gene TRBD1, 6 bases. The CDR3 sequence is 14 residues long. Germline V gene sequence: CDR1 MDHEN, CDR2 SYDVKM. The germline V and J ends were trimmed by 5 bases and 2 bases, with 13 bases remaining between them. The CDR3 coding sequence is TGTGCCAGCAGTGTGATGACAGGTCCCTACGAGCAGTACTTC. It is translated as CASSVMTGPYEQYF.

This chain links TRBV2 with TRBJ1-5, with 9 bases that match TRBD1. The junction had 6 bases not matched to a gene; V was cut back by 5 bases and J by 7 bases. CDR1 is SNHLY, CDR2 FYNNEI, per germline. The CDR3 is 14 residues long. CDR3 in DNA: TGTGCCAGCAGTTCCGGGACAGGGTACCAGCCCCAGCATTTT. It translates to CASSSGTGYQPQHF. The full variable domain, rest sourced from reference TRBV2 and TRBJ1-5, is EPEVTQTPSHQVTQMGQEVILRCVPISNHLYFYWYRQILGQKVEFLVSFYNNEISEKSEIFDDQFSVERPDGSNFTLKIRSTKLEDSAMYFCASSSGTGYQPQHFGDGTRLSIL.

J is TRBJ1-5 and V is TRBV2; 7 nucleotides align to TRBD1. V was clipped by 1 base and J by 7 bases; unmatched bases: 10. CDR1 is SNHLY and CDR2 is FYNNEI in the germline V gene. The CDR3 loop spans 16 amino acids. CDR3 amino acids: CASSEEGAFRVQPQHF. The CDR3 DNA follows: TGTGCCAGCAGTGAAGAGGGGGCCTTCAGAGTACAGCCCCAGCATTTT.

V and J are TRBV11-2 and TRBJ2-2, with TRBD2 matching over 10 bases. This CDR3 contains 17 residues. Germline lookup yields CDR1 SGHAT and CDR2 FQNNGV. V gave up 2 bases and J gave up 3 bases; unmatched junction bases: 6. The CDR3 DNA reads as TGTGCCAGCAGCTTATCGAGCCTAGCGGGAGACACCGGGGAGCTGTTTTTT. Its protein is CASSLSSLAGDTGELFF. Combining the CDR3 with reference TRBV11-2 and TRBJ2-2 gives the whole variable domain EAGVAQSPRYKIIEKRQSVAFWCNPISGHATLYWYQQILGQGPKLLIQFQNNGVVDDSQLPKDRFSAERLKGVDSTLKIQPAKLEDSAVYLCASSLSSLAGDTGELFFGEGSRLTVL.

The chain is built from TRBV7-9 and TRBJ2-7; D uncertain. Germline loops: CDR1 SEHNR, CDR2 FQNEAQ (reference sequence). The length of the CDR3 is 11 residues. V was clipped by 4 bases and J by 2 bases, with 3 bases between them. The DNA for the CDR3 is TGTGCCAGCAGCTATACCTACGAGCAGTACTTC. Amino acids: CASSYTYEQYF.

The gene calls are TRBV4-3 and TRBJ2-1, with 11 bases lining up with TRBD2. The CDR3 has 14 residues. V lost 6 bases, J lost 8 bases, and 6 bases stayed unmatched. CDR1 is LGHNA and CDR2 is YSLEER in the germline V gene. The CDR3 coding sequence is TGCGCCAGCAGACTAGCGGGGGCCACAGATGAGCAGTTCTTC. It codes for CASRLAGATDEQFF.

This clone appeared once. Here the CDR3 reads CASSQERFNYGYTF. In DNA form, the CDR3 reads TGCGCCAGCAGCCAAGAGAGGTTTAACTATGGCTACACCTTC. The chain has TRBV4-1 and TRBJ1-2; D gene ambiguous. The CDR3 is 14 residues long. The germline V gene has CDR1 MGHRA and CDR2 YSYEKL. Trimming shortened V by 0 bases and J by 1 base, and 6 bases separated the two germline ends.

The V and J genes are TRBV6-5 and TRBJ2-5; 7 bases agree with TRBD1. Trimming removed 2 bases from V and 12 bases from J; junction bases left unmatched: 9. CDR1 is MNHEY, CDR2 SVGAGI, per germline. CDR3 size: 13 residues. The CDR3 sequence is CASSYGGEGAKYF. The DNA of the CDR3 is TGTGCCAGCAGTTACGGGGGAGAGGGGGCGAAGTACTTC.

This clone was detected a few times. The CDR3 here is CASSAYYNEQFF. The CDR3 nucleotides read TGTGCCAGCAGTGCGTACTACAATGAGCAGTTCTTC. V and J are TRBV6-1 and TRBJ2-1; D remains unclear. V lost 4 bases, J lost 3 bases, and 4 bases lay in between. CDR3 length: 12 amino acids. The germline CDR1 and CDR2 sequences are MNHNS and SASEGT.

V usage is TRBV9 and J usage is TRBJ2-1, with 12 positions matching TRBD1. This CDR3 region has 16 residues. Trimming cost V 3 bases and J 10 bases; bases outside gene matches: 11. CDR1 is SGDLS, CDR2 YYNGEE, per germline. CDR3 nucleotide sequence: TGTGCCAGCAGCGCTTTCCCGGGACAGGGGGCAAGGGAGCAGTTCTTC. As protein: CASSAFPGQGAREQFF.

The chain combines TRBV27 with TRBJ1-1; no firm D call. CDR3 length: 13 residues. CDR1 and CDR2 (germline): MNHEY, SMNVEV (reference sequence). Deletions cut 2 bases from V and 0 bases from J, with 4 bases between. The CDR3 protein is CASSLSVNTEAFF. CDR3 DNA: TGTGCCAGCAGTTTAAGCGTGAACACTGAAGCTTTCTTT.

J is TRBJ2-3 and V is TRBV5-4; D is perhaps TRBD2 (6 bases). The germline V gene has CDR1 SGHNT and CDR2 YYREEE (reference sequence). The CDR3 has 17 residues. V was trimmed by 3 bases and J by 2 bases, leaving 19 bases between them. The CDR3 protein is CASSSAAGRAITDTQYF. The DNA of the CDR3 is TGTGCCAGCAGCTCCGCTGCGGGGCGGGCCATCACAGATACGCAGTATTTT.

The chain carries TRBV19 and TRBJ1-1; 10 nucleotides agree with TRBD1. There are 17 residues in the CDR3. V gave up 3 bases and J gave up 3 bases; unmatched junction bases: 10. CDR1 is LNHDA, CDR2 SQIVND, per germline (reference sequence). The CDR3 DNA reads TGTGCCAGTAGTATCGATGGGGACAGGGGATCGTACACTGAAGCTTTCTTT. It specifies CASSIDGDRGSYTEAFF.

The chain combines TRBV5-1 with TRBJ2-1, with D perhaps TRBD2 (5 bases). Trimming removed 4 bases at V and 0 bases at J, with 14 bases between. Looked up from germline, CDR1 is SGHRS and CDR2 is YFSETQ. The CDR3 runs to 16 residues. DNA for the CDR3: TGCGCCAGCAGCCGAGGGAGTGATATCTCCTACAATGAGCAGTTCTTC. Translating it yields CASSRGSDISYNEQFF. Based on the CDR3 plus reference TRBV5-1 and TRBJ2-1, the full variable domain is KAGVTQTPRYLIKTRGQQVTLSCSPISGHRSVSWYQQTPGQGLQFLFEYFSETQRNKGNFPGRFSGRQFSNSRSEMNVSTLELGDSALYLCASSRGSDISYNEQFFGPGTRLTVL.

This chain links TRBV10-1 with TRBJ2-1; a possible D gene is TRBD2 (8 bases). The CDR3 extends over 19 amino acids. V lost 0 bases and J lost 8, with 26 bases in between. Germline-derived CDR1 and CDR2 are WNHNN and SYGVQD (reference sequence). CDR3 sequence reads: CASSESRRGREDGVYEQFF. CDR3 nucleotide sequence: TGCGCCAGCAGTGAGTCGAGGAGGGGGCGGGAGGATGGGGTCTATGAGCAGTTCTTC.

The chain couples TRBV5-1 to TRBJ2-1; tentatively, D is TRBD2 (7 bases). With 2 bases removed from V and 5 bases from J, the gap between germline ends came to 17 bases. CDR1 is SGHRS and CDR2 is YFSETQ in the germline V gene. The CDR3 spans 16 residues. Written as DNA, the CDR3 is TGCGCCAGCAGCTTAAGTTGGGGGGGCGAGGACAATGAGCAGTTCTTC. Protein product: CASSLSWGGEDNEQFF.

Here the CDR3 DNA reads TGTGCCAGCAGCTTAGCGTCGGGCAGGGATCAGCCCCAGCATTTT. Its protein is CASSLASGRDQPQHF. The chain is built from TRBV7-9 and TRBJ1-5, with TRBD1 as a possible D gene (5 bases). V lost 0 bases and J lost 5, with 11 bases in between. The CDR3 loop spans 15 amino acids. CDR1 and CDR2 from the germline V gene are SEHNR and FQNEAQ (reference sequence).